Given below is one T cell receptor beta chain in context. The antigen is unknown. Germline lookup yields CDR1 SEHNR and CDR2 FQNEAQ (reference sequence). Trimming cost V 7 bases and J 4 bases; bases outside gene matches: 7. This CDR3 is 15 amino acids long. The data belong to a study of T cells in Graves' hyperthyroidism and ophthalmopathy. The study, taken as a whole, reports: Ophthalmopathy, which appeared later, was predicted by the model a median around 6 months before onset. Ophthalmopathy was distinguished from stable hyperthyroidism by 13 V-J signatures. Blood samples included most of the expanded thyroid clonotypes exceeding 0.001.

The TCR beta CDR3 regions underwent amplification using RNA transcripts as the source. The HTBI set primed first-round TCR CDR3 RT-PCR. Using its own MiXCR run on the multiplex PCR reads, TCRdb lists one record per CDR3 protein. The data hold 500,000 to 800,000 distinct CDR3 sequences, with 45% observed a single time. The receptor was derived from an adult man with Graves' disease, either hyperthyroidism or ophthalmopathy (not recorded which). The genes are TRBV7-9 and TRBJ1-4; TRBD1 agrees at 9 bases. Sequenced input: peripheral blood or thyroid tissue (not recorded which). CDR3 nucleotide sequence: TGTGCCAGCAACCTACCGGGACAGGGTAATGAAAAACTGTTTTTT. Translated: CASNLPGQGNEKLFF.